This TCR beta chain was recorded in a study of tissue T cells after allogeneic stem cell transplantation. Whole-study findings and limits: This small cohort was clinically heterogeneous, and sampling depth was a limitation. Within patients, tissue anatomy strongly shaped TCR repertoire composition.

This CDR3 contains 15 residues. Germline V CDR1 and CDR2: GTSNPN, SVGIG (reference sequence). The junction had 5 bases not matched to a gene; V was cut back by 2 bases and J by 3 bases. Survey-depth TCRbeta CDR3 sequencing reported V/J genes and productive frequencies. Here immunoSEQ multiplex PCR was the method, and the copy in TCRdb shows in-frame clones only, minus some. This table holds about 26,000 clones, 91% found once. With respect to this clone: The target antigen is unknown.

The chain employs TRBV30 and TRBJ2-2; 8 bases line up with TRBD2. The receptor comes from a male donor aged 60 or over who later had graft-versus-host disease after an allogeneic stem cell transplant. The specimen comprised blood, sampled before transplantation. CDR3 sequence reads: CAWSRRGVHTGELFF. DNA of the CDR3: TGTGCCTGGAGTCGGCGGGGGGTTCACACCGGGGAGCTGTTTTTT.